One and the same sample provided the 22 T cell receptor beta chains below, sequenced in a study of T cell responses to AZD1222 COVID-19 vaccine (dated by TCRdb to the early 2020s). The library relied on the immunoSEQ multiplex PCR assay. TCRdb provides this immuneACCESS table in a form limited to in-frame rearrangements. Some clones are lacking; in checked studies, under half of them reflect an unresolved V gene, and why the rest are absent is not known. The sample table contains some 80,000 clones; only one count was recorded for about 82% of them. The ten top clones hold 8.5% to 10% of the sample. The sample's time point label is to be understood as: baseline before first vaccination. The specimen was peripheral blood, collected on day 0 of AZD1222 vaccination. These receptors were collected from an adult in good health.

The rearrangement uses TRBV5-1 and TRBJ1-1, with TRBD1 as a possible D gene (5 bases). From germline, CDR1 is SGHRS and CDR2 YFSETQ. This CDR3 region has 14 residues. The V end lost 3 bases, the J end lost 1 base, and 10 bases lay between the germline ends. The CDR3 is CASSSGWGNTEAFF. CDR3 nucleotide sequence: TGCGCCAGCAGCTCAGGGTGGGGGAACACTGAAGCTTTCTTT.

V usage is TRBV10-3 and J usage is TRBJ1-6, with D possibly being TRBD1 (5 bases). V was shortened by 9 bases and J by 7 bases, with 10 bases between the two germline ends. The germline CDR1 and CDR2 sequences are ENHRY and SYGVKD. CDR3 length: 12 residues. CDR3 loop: CAIRGSNSPLHF. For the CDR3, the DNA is TGTGCCATACGGGGCTCGAATTCACCCCTCCACTTT.

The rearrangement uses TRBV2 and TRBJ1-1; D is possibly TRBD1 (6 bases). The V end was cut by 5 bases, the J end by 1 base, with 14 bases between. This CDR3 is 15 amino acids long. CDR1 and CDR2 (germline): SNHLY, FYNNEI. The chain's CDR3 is CASSLYQGRNTEAFF. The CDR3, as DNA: TGTGCCAGCAGTCTTTATCAGGGGAGGAACACTGAAGCTTTCTTT.

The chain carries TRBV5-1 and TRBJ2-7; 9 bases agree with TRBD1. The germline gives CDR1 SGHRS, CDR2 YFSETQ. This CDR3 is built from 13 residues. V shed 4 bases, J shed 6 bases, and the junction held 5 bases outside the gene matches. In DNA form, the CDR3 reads TGCGCCAGCAGCCCGAGACAGGGGGGCGAGCAGTACTTC. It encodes CASSPRQGGEQYF.

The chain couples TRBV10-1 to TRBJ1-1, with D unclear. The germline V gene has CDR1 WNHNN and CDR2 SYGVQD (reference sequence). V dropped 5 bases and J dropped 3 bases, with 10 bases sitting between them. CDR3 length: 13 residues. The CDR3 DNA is TGCGCCAGCAGTTTCCCAGGAGACACTGAAGCTTTCTTT. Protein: CASSFPGDTEAFF.

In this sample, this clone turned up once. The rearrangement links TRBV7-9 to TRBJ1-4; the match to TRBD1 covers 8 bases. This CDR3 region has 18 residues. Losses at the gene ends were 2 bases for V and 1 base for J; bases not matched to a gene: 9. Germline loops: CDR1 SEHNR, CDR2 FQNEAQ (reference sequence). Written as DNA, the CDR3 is TGTGCCAGCAGCTTAATTGGGCAGGGGGCTGTAACTAATGAAAAACTGTTTTTT. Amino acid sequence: CASSLIGQGAVTNEKLFF.

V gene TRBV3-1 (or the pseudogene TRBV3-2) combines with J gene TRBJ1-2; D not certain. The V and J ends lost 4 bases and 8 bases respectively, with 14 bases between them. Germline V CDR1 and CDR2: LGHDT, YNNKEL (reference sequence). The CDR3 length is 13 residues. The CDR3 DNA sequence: TGTGCCAGCAGCCCTCCGGTCTTGGGGGGCTACACCTTC. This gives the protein CASSPPVLGGYTF.

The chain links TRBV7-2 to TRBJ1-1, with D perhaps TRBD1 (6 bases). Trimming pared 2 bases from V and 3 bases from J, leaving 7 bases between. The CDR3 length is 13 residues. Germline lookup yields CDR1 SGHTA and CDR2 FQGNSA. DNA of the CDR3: TGTGCCAGCAGCTTAAACAGGGACACTGAAGCTTTCTTT. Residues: CASSLNRDTEAFF.

As DNA, the CDR3 is TGTGCCAGCAGCCGAAACAGGGGTGGCTATGGCTACACCTTC. Protein product: CASSRNRGGYGYTF. The chain is built from TRBV3-1 (or the pseudogene TRBV3-2) and TRBJ1-2, with TRBD1 matching 7 bases. CDR3 size: 14 residues. J gave up 4 bases and V 4 bases, and 6 bases lay outside the gene matches. Germline V gene lookup returns CDR1 LGHDT and CDR2 YNNKEL (reference sequence).

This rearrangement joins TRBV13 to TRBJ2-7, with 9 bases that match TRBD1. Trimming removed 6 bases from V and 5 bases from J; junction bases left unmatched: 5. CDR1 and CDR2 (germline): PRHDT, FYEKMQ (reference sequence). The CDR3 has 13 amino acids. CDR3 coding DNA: TGTGCCAGCAGTGGGACAGGGTACGACGAGCAGTACTTC. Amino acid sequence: CASSGTGYDEQYF.

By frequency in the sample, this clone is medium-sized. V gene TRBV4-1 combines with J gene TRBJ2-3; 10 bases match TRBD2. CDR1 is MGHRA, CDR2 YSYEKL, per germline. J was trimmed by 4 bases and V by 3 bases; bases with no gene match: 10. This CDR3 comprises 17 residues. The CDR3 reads CASSQAPGTSVSDTQYF. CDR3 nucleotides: TGCGCCAGCAGCCAGGCTCCCGGGACTAGCGTATCAGATACGCAGTATTTT.

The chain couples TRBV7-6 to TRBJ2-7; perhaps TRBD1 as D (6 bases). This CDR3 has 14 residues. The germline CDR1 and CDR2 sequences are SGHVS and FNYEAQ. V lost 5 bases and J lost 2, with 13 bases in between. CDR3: CASSPGQRAYEQYF. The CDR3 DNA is TGTGCCAGCAGCCCCGGACAGCGAGCCTACGAGCAGTACTTC.

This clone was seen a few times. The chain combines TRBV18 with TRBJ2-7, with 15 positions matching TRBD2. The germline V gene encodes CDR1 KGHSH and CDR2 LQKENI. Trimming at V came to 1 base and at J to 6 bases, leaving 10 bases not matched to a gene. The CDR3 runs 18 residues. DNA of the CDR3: TGTGCCAGCTCACCACGACGGACTAGCGGGAGGGTACCGGGCGAGCAGTACTTC. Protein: CASSPRRTSGRVPGEQYF. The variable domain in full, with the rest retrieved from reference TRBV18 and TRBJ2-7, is NAGVMQNPRHLVRRRGQEARLRCSPMKGHSHVYWYRQLPEEGLKFMVYLQKENIIDESGMPKERFSAEFPKEGPSILRIQQVVRGDSAAYFCASSPRRTSGRVPGEQYFGPGTRLTVT.

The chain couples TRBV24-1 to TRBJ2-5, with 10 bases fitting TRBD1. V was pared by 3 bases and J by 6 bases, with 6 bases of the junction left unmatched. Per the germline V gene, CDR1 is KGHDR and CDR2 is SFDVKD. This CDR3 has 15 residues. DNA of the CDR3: TGTGCCACCAGTGATGGGGGACAGGGGAGCCAGACCCAGTACTTC. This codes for CATSDGGQGSQTQYF.

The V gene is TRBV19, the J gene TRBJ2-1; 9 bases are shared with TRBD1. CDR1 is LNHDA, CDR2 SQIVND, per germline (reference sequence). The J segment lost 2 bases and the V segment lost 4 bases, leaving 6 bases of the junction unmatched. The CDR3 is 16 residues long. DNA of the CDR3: TGTGCCAGTAGTACCCTCCGGGACAGGGCCTACAATGAGCAGTTCTTC. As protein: CASSTLRDRAYNEQFF.

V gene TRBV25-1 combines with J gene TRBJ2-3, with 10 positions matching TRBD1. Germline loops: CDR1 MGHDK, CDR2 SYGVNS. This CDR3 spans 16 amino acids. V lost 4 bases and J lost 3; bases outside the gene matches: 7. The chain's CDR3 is CASSGDRGFYTDTQYF. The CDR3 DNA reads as TGTGCCAGCAGTGGGGACAGGGGCTTTTATACAGATACGCAGTATTTT.

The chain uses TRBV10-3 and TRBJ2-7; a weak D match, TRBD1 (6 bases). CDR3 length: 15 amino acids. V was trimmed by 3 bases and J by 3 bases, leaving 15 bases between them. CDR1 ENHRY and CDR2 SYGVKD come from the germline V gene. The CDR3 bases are TGTGCCATCAGTGACTACAGGGACGATCGCTACGAGCAGTACTTC. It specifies CAISDYRDDRYEQYF.

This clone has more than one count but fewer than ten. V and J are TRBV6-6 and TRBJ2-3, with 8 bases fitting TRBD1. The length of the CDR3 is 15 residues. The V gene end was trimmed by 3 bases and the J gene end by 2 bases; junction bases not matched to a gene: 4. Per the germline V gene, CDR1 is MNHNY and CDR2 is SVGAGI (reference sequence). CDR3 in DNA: TGTGCCAGCAGTTATGACAGGGGCTACACAGATACGCAGTATTTT. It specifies CASSYDRGYTDTQYF.

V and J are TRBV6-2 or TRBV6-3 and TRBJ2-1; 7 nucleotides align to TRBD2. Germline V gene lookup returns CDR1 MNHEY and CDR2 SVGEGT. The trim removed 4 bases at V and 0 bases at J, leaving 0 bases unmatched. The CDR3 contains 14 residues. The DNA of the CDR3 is TGTGCCAGCAGTTGGACTAGCTCCTACAATGAGCAGTTCTTC. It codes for CASSWTSSYNEQFF.

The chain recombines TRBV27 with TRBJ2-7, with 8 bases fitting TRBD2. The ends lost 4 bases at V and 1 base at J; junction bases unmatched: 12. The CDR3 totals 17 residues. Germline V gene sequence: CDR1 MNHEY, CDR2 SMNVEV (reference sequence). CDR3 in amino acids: CASSSVHVAGGSYEQYF. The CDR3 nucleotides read TGTGCCAGCAGTTCCGTTCACGTGGCGGGGGGATCCTACGAGCAGTACTTC.

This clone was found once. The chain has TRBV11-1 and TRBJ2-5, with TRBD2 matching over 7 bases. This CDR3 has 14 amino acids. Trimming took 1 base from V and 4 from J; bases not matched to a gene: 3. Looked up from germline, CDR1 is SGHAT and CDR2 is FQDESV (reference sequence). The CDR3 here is CASSLGGGLETQYF. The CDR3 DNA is TGTGCCAGCAGCTTAGGGGGAGGGCTAGAGACCCAGTACTTC.

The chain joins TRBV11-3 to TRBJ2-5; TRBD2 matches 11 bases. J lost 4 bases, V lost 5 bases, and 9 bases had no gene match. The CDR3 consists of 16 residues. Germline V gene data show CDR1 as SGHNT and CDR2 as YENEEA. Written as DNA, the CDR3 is TGTGCCAGCAGCCCAATAGCGGGGGGGCCCGGAGAGACCCAGTACTTC. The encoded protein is CASSPIAGGPGETQYF.